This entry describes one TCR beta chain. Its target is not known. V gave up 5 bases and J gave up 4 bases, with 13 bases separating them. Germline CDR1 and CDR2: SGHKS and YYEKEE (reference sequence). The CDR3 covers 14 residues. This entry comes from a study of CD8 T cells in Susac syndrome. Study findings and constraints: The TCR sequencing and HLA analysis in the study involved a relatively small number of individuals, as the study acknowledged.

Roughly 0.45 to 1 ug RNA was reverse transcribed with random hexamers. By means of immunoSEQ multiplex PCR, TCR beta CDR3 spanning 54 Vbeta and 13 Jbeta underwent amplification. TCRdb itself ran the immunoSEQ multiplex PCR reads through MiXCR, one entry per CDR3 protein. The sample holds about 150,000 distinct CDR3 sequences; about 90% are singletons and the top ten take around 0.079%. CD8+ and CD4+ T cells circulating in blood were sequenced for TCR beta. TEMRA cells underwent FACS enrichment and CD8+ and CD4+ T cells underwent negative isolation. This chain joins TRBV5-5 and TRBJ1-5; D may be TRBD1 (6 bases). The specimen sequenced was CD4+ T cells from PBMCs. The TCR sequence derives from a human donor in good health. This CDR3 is CASSAGTPNQPQHF. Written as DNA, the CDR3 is TGTGCCAGCAGTGCCGGGACACCTAATCAGCCCCAGCATTTT.